The T cell receptor beta chain under discussion was sequenced for a study of blood T cell repertoires in COVID-19. This clone appeared once. The CDR3 has 15 residues. CDR1 MNHNY and CDR2 SVGAGI come from the germline V gene (reference sequence). V lost 2 bases to trimming and J lost 5 bases; unmatched junction nucleotides: 3. Assay: immunoSEQ multiplex PCR; the TCRdb copy retains only in-frame clones and omits some. The data contain 180,000 or so clones, around 87% of them singletons. This sequence joins TRBV6-6 and TRBJ1-5; 10 bases fit TRBD1. The sample comprised peripheral blood. This TCR derives from a man aged 18 to 30 with acute or convalescent COVID-19. The CDR3 is CASSYLTGGDQPQHF. CDR3 bases: TGTGCCAGCAGTTACCTGACAGGGGGCGATCAGCCCCAGCATTTT.